Presented here are 9 T cell receptor beta chains from one specimen sequenced in a study of T cell repertoires in cytomegalovirus infection. MiXCR, run by TCRdb on the reads, gives a single entry per CDR3 protein. The sample lists a few hundred thousand distinct CDR3 sequences, about a sixth occurring once. Sequencing was performed on CD8+ T cells from PBMCs. The receptors come from a human donor in good health (CMV status not recorded). Some clones in this sample may be carry-over from other donors' samples.

Many counts were recorded for this clonotype. V is TRBV7-2 and J is TRBJ2-7, with D perhaps matching TRBD1 (6 bases). Germline V lookup: CDR1 SGHTA, CDR2 FQGNSA. The CDR3 length is 14 residues. V was cut by 4 bases and J by 2 bases, with 12 bases left in between. Here the CDR3 reads CASSSFDRPYEQYF. In DNA, the CDR3 is TGTGCCAGCAGCTCCTTCGACAGGCCCTACGAGCAGTACTTC.

This chain connects TRBV28 to TRBJ2-7; 10 nucleotides line up with TRBD1. V gave up 6 bases and J gave up 0 bases; unmatched junction bases: 5. Germline V CDR1 and CDR2: MDHEN, SYDVKM. CDR3 length: 15 amino acids. Written as DNA, the CDR3 is TGTGCCAGCAGAACAGACAGGGGGCTCTCCTACGAGCAGTACTTC. Its protein product is CASRTDRGLSYEQYF. The variable domain in full, with the rest retrieved from reference TRBV28 and TRBJ2-7, is DVKVTQSSRYLVKRTGEKVFLECVQDMDHENMFWYRQDPGLGLRLIYFSYDVKMKEKGDIPEGYSVSREKKERFSLILESASTNQTSMYLCASRTDRGLSYEQYFGPGTRLTVT.

The chain recombines TRBV4-1 with TRBJ1-1, with D hard to call. Trimming removed 0 bases from V and 5 bases from J, with 13 bases in between. This CDR3 is 15 amino acids long. From germline, CDR1 is MGHRA and CDR2 YSYEKL. The CDR3 reads CASSQDSTPGTEAFF. CDR3 coding DNA: TGCGCCAGCAGCCAAGATAGCACCCCGGGGACTGAAGCTTTCTTT.

This clonotype was seen a handful of times. This sequence joins TRBV19 and TRBJ2-1; TRBD2 aligns across 8 bases. From germline, CDR1 is LNHDA and CDR2 SQIVND (reference sequence). The CDR3 covers 15 residues. With V trimmed by 3 bases and J by 2 bases, 3 bases remained unmatched. CDR3 protein: CASSITGGAYNEQFF. The CDR3 nucleotides read TGTGCCAGTAGTATCACGGGGGGGGCCTACAATGAGCAGTTCTTC.

This clonotype was counted a few times. The genes are TRBV29-1 and TRBJ2-7; D uncertain. Looked up from germline, CDR1 is SQVTM and CDR2 is ANQGSEA. V lost 3 bases and J lost 2, with 14 bases in between. The CDR3 contains 14 residues. CDR3: CSVEGKGGTYEQYF. The CDR3 DNA reads TGCAGCGTTGAGGGTAAAGGTGGGACCTACGAGCAGTACTTC.

The chain recombines TRBV6-6 with TRBJ2-1; 7 positions match TRBD2. Germline CDR1 reads MNHNY; CDR2 reads SVGAGI (reference sequence). Germline trimming cut 0 bases from V and 3 bases from J; bases unmatched to any gene: 5. CDR3 size: 16 residues. CDR3 in amino acids: CASSYSAAGVYNEQFF. The CDR3 region has the DNA TGTGCCAGCAGTTACTCGGCCGCGGGGGTCTACAATGAGCAGTTCTTC.

The V gene is TRBV6-5, the J gene TRBJ1-1; D not resolved. The ends were cut back, 7 bases at V and 3 bases at J, with 21 bases in the middle. CDR3 length equals 16 residues. In germline, CDR1 is MNHEY, CDR2 SVGAGI. The CDR3 DNA follows: TGTGCCAGCACCCTAAACCCTTATTTTGGTGACACTGAAGCTTTCTTT. It yields the protein CASTLNPYFGDTEAFF.

The chain recombines TRBV20-1 with TRBJ2-3; 12 bases are a match to TRBD2. The CDR3 totals 18 residues. CDR1 and CDR2 (germline): DFQATT, SNEGSKA (reference sequence). Germline trimming cut 1 base from V and 0 bases from J; bases unmatched to any gene: 8. Written as DNA, the CDR3 is TGCAGTGCTAGAGGCCCTCCTAGCGGGGGGGATAGCACAGATACGCAGTATTTT. As protein: CSARGPPSGGDSTDTQYF.

This clonotype was observed many times. The chain uses TRBV25-1 and TRBJ2-7, with D uncertain. CDR3 length: 14 residues. The V end lost 1 base, the J end lost 0 bases, and 7 bases lay between the germline ends. CDR1 and CDR2 from the germline V gene are MGHDK and SYGVNS. The CDR3 nucleotides read TGTGCCAGCAGTGAATTGCTAGGCTCCTACGAGCAGTACTTC. Translated: CASSELLGSYEQYF.